This TCR beta chain was profiled in a study of T cells after yellow fever vaccination. The V end was cut by 0 bases, the J end by 10 bases, with 13 bases between. There are 14 residues in the CDR3. A process of 5'RACE template switching, which added a universal primer site and UMIs, was used to make TCR cDNA. TCRdb reprocessed the 5' RACE reads via MiXCR and lists one record per CDR3 protein. The data contain approximately 510,000 distinct CDR3 sequences, just over 20% of them singletons. This specimen was PBMCs, taken roughly 20 days after the first yellow fever vaccination. This TCR came from a young man who received the YFV17D yellow fever vaccine. The chain uses TRBV12-3 or TRBV12-4 and TRBJ2-1; D is unresolved. As DNA, the CDR3 is TGTGCCAGCAGTTTAGCCAGGACCGTCCGGGAGCAGTTCTTC. Translation gives CASSLARTVREQFF.